The 14 T cell receptor beta chains reported below all come from one sample, sequenced in a study of CD8 T cells in Susac syndrome (dated by TCRdb to between 2019 and 2020). To prepare the library, the immunoSEQ multiplex PCR assay was applied. RNA was extracted with the RNeasy kit and about 0.45 to 1 ug was reverse transcribed using random hexamers. TCRdb passed the public sequencing reads through fastp at Q25 and MiXCR, retaining productive beta sequences. Rows are unified per CDR3 protein, each entry keeping the most common DNA and genes. The sample records approximately 220,000 distinct CDR3 sequences, around 90% of which are singletons. In total, the top ten clones hold around 0.15% of the sample. Sequences were obtained from CD8+ T cells from PBMCs. The receptors stem from a human donor with multiple sclerosis.

The V call is TRBV27, the J call TRBJ2-2; D gene ambiguous. Looked up from germline, CDR1 is MNHEY and CDR2 is SMNVEV (reference sequence). Deletions cut 3 bases from V and 1 base from J, with 6 bases between. The CDR3 totals 14 residues. CDR3: CASSFTVNTGELFF. The CDR3 bases are TGTGCCAGCAGTTTCACCGTGAACACCGGGGAGCTGTTTTTT.

The chain combines TRBV11-1 with TRBJ2-5, with 14 bases identical to TRBD2. Germline trimming cut 5 bases from V and 6 bases from J; bases unmatched to any gene: 5. The CDR3 extends over 15 amino acids. Germline-derived CDR1 and CDR2 are SGHAT and FQDESV (reference sequence). CDR3 amino acids: CASSLWTSGRQTQYF. The CDR3 DNA sequence: TGTGCCAGCAGCCTCTGGACTAGCGGGAGGCAGACCCAGTACTTC. The full variable domain, completed using reference TRBV11-1 and TRBJ2-5, is EAEVAQSPRYKITEKSQAVAFWCDPISGHATLYWYRQILGQGPELLVQFQDESVVDDSQLPKDRFSAERLKGVDSTLKIQPAELGDSAMYLCASSLWTSGRQTQYFGPGTRLLVL.

The chain has TRBV6-1 and TRBJ1-2, with TRBD1 matching 7 bases. Germline CDR1 reads MNHNS; CDR2 reads SASEGT. Losses at the gene ends were 1 base for V and 0 bases for J; bases not matched to a gene: 5. The CDR3 runs to 16 residues. CDR3 sequence: CASSEEQGIANYGYTF. In DNA form, the CDR3 reads TGTGCCAGCAGTGAAGAACAGGGGATCGCTAACTATGGCTACACCTTC.

The CDR3 nucleotides are TGCGCCAGCAGCCAAGAATGGGGGTGGGTAGCGTACACCGGGGAGCTGTTTTTT. Its translation: CASSQEWGWVAYTGELFF. The V and J genes are TRBV4-3 and TRBJ2-2; possibly TRBD1 or TRBD2 for D (5 bases each). This CDR3 is built from 18 residues. CDR1 is LGHNA, CDR2 YSLEER, per germline. The V end lost 0 bases, the J end lost 3 bases, and 17 bases lay between the germline ends.

In its sample, this clonotype was seen once. The genes are TRBV7-6 and TRBJ2-7; D remains ambiguous. The germline CDR1 and CDR2 sequences are SGHVS and FNYEAQ. The CDR3 is 15 residues long. Trimming removed 1 base at V and 2 bases at J, with 12 bases between. The CDR3 nucleotides read TGTGCCAGCAGCTTAGAGACTGGCTTAACCTACGAGCAGTACTTC. This gives the protein CASSLETGLTYEQYF.

The J gene is TRBJ2-7, the V gene TRBV20-1; maybe TRBD2 (5 bases). The V gene's germline CDR1 is DFQATT and CDR2 SNEGSKA (reference sequence). V gave up 0 bases and J gave up 3 bases, with 6 bases separating them. The CDR3 totals 12 residues. As DNA, the CDR3 is TGCAGTGCTAGAGAGGCGGGCTACGAGCAGTACTTC. Translating it yields CSAREAGYEQYF.

This chain links TRBV5-6 with TRBJ1-2; the D gene is possibly TRBD1 (6 bases). The V end lost 4 bases, the J end lost 4 bases, and 14 bases lay between the germline ends. Germline V gene sequence: CDR1 SGHDT, CDR2 YYEEEE. The CDR3 loop spans 14 amino acids. The CDR3 nucleotides are TGTGCCAGCAGCCGCAGGGGAGGCGCCTATGGCTACACCTTC. This translates into CASSRRGGAYGYTF.

The V gene is TRBV7-8, the J gene TRBJ1-2; D may be TRBD1 (5 bases). Germline-derived CDR1 and CDR2 are SGHVS and FQNEAQ. Trimming removed 8 bases from V and 4 bases from J, with 17 bases in between. The CDR3 covers 14 residues. The CDR3 protein is CASAEVRQTYGYTF. Here the CDR3 DNA reads TGTGCCAGCGCCGAGGTTCGACAGACCTATGGCTACACCTTC.

The J gene is TRBJ1-1, the V gene TRBV10-3; TRBD1 is a possible D gene (6 bases). Germline loops: CDR1 ENHRY, CDR2 SYGVKD. This CDR3 has 14 residues. Trimming shortened V by 2 bases and J by 10 bases, and 17 bases separated the two germline ends. The DNA of the CDR3 is TGTGCCATCAGTGAGCCAGGGGTGAGGGGGGGAGCTTTCTTT. Translation: CAISEPGVRGGAFF.

The chain links TRBV7-9 to TRBJ1-4, with D uncertain. CDR1 is SEHNR and CDR2 is FQNEAQ in the germline V gene (reference sequence). This CDR3 is built from 15 residues. Trimming left V 3 bases short and J 8 bases short, with 16 bases between. CDR3 amino acids: CASSLRDLGGEKLFF. The CDR3 DNA reads TGTGCCAGCAGCTTGAGGGATCTGGGTGGAGAAAAACTGTTTTTT.

The CDR3 DNA is TGTGCCAGCAGCTTAGGCCGGGAGTGGGGTACGGCTTTCTTT. This sequence encodes CASSLGREWGTAFF. This chain connects TRBV13 to TRBJ1-1; D gene uncertain. Trimming left V 0 bases short and J 11 bases short, with 16 bases between. Germline CDR1 PRHDT, CDR2 FYEKMQ (reference sequence). The CDR3 loop spans 14 amino acids.

In DNA, the CDR3 is TGTGCCAGCAGCCCGCTTAACCCGGACACCATATATTTT. Residues: CASSPLNPDTIYF. The V call is TRBV7-9, the J call TRBJ1-3; D unclear. Deletions cut 5 bases from V and 8 bases from J, with 13 bases between. Germline-derived CDR1 and CDR2 are SEHNR and FQNEAQ (reference sequence). The CDR3 extends over 13 amino acids.

The chain uses TRBV9 and TRBJ1-4; possible D gene TRBD1, 6 bases. This CDR3 comprises 16 residues. V was cut by 4 bases and J by 10 bases, with 23 bases left in between. Germline values: CDR1 SGDLS, CDR2 YYNGEE. CDR3 DNA sequence: TGTGCCAGCAGCCCTTATCTTCGGCTCGAAGGGGGAAAACTGTTTTTT. Translated: CASSPYLRLEGGKLFF.

CDR3 in DNA: TGTGCCAGCAGCTTATTGATAGCGGGGGGCTCTAGCACAGATACGCAGTATTTT. As protein: CASSLLIAGGSSTDTQYF. V gene TRBV7-6 combines with J gene TRBJ2-3, with TRBD2 matching 10 bases. Germline V gene lookup returns CDR1 SGHVS and CDR2 FNYEAQ. V lost 2 bases and J lost 0; bases outside the gene matches: 8. This CDR3 is 18 amino acids long.